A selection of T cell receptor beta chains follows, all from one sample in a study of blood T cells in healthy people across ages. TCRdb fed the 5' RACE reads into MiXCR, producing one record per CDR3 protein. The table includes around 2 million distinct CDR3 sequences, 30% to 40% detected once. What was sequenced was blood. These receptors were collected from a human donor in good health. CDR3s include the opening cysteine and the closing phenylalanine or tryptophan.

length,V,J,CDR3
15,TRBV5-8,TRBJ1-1,CASSFYRGQGTEAFF
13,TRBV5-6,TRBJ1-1,CASSPTEYAEAFF
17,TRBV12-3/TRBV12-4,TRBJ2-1,CASSLGSGGADTGEQFF
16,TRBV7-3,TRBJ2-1,CASSPGALAGAGEQFF
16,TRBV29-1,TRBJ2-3,CSVDEDTGGSTDTQYF
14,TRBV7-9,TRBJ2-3,CASSFRASGDTQYF
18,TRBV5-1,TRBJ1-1,CASSLTGALVDRNTEAFF
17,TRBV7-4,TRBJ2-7,CASSPDFGTHYTYEQYF
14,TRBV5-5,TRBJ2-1,CASTSWGSYNEQFF
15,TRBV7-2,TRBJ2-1,CASSLQRGNNNEQFF
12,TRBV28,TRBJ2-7,CASSLLYYEQYF
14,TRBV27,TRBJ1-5,CASSLMGGSKPQHF
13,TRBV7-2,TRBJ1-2,CASSLPGGYGYTF
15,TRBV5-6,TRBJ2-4,CASSQIWGLGNIQYF
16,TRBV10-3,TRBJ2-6,CAIQGARTSGANVLTF
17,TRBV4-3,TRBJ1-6,CASSHFRPGQQNSPLHF
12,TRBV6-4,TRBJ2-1,CASSETGDEQFF
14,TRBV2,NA,CASSGTRNRETQYF
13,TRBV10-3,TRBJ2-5,CATRQGTGETQYF
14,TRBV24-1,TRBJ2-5,CATSDPTGSETQYF
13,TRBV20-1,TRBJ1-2,CSARGQGAQSYTF
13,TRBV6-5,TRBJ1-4,CASSDRGTEKLFF